The rows below give T cell receptor beta chains drawn from one sample of a study of cytomegalovirus exposure and HLA in healthy donors. Sequencing was performed with immunoSEQ multiplex PCR; in TCRdb, only in-frame clones are kept and a portion is missing. The sample shows 150,000 to 200,000 clones, roughly 80% of them seen only once. The sequenced sample consisted of PBMCs. The receptor source for this set is a man aged 45-60 years in good health and CMV-seropositive. The CDR3 runs from the conserved cysteine through the conserved F or W. A D gene is named only where the DNA matches it firmly. Clone size is given for some rows only: seen once, a few or many times, or a class if the clone is expanded.

NA TRBJ1-2 NA TRBV29-1 CSVDIGGAGYTF TGCAGCGTTGATATCGGGGGGGCGGGCTACACCTTC
TRBD1 TRBJ2-5 few TRBV6-5 CASSYSGGAGETQYF TGTGCCAGCAGTTACTCAGGGGGCGCCGGGGAGACCCAGTACTTC
NA TRBJ1-1 once TRBV29-1 CSVERVYRNTEAFF TGCAGCGTTGAGCGGGTTTACAGGAACACTGAAGCTTTCTTT
NA TRBJ2-3 NA TRBV6-5 CASSYSGPHTDTQYF TGTGCCAGCAGTTACTCGGGCCCTCACACAGATACGCAGTATTTT
TRBD1 TRBJ1-2 once TRBV25-1 CASSEPGARDSYGYTF TGTGCCAGCAGTGAACCGGGGGCCAGGGACAGCTATGGCTACACCTTC
NA TRBJ2-1 NA TRBV19 CASSIVGSTYNEQFF TGTGCCAGTAGTATCGTCGGGTCCACCTACAATGAGCAGTTCTTC
NA TRBJ2-6 few TRBV11-2 CASSLDSSGANGLTF TGTGCCAGCAGCTTAGACAGCTCTGGGGCCAACGGCCTGACTTTC
NA TRBJ1-6 few TRBV19 CASSMPPGSYNSPLHF TGTGCCAGTAGTATGCCCCCCGGGTCCTATAATTCACCCCTCCACTTT
NA TRBJ2-6 NA TRBV29-1 CSVEHRETGANVLTF TGCAGCGTTGAACACCGGGAAACTGGGGCCAACGTCCTGACTTTC
TRBD2 TRBJ2-5 NA TRBV7-4 CASSLVSSGGYQETQYF TGTGCCAGCAGCTTAGTTTCTAGCGGGGGGTACCAAGAGACCCAGTACTTC
NA TRBJ1-1 once TRBV28 CASSPRMYVTEAFF TGTGCCAGCAGTCCGCGGATGTATGTGACTGAAGCTTTCTTT